This T cell receptor (beta chain) was sequenced during a study of cytomegalovirus exposure and HLA in healthy donors. Study observations and caveats: CMV serostatus alone was available as immune exposure information. Earlier results showed most TCR beta V segments being productive about 87% or about 30% of the time.

This CDR3 has 14 amino acids. Germline CDR1 SGHTA, CDR2 FQGNSA. Trimming took 3 bases from V and 3 from J, leaving 12 bases between them. As regards this clone: The antigen is undetermined.

PCR amplification relied on 60 Vbeta primers (plus 13 Jbeta primers). Only in-frame clones appear in the TCRdb table, and some are missing; sequencing was by immunoSEQ multiplex PCR. The sample shows around 130,000 clones, around 82% of them seen only once. The rearrangement joins TRBV7-2 to TRBJ2-7; maybe TRBD2 (6 bases). This TCR was sampled from a man aged 50 to 59 in good health and CMV-seronegative. Sequences were obtained from PBMCs. The CDR3 nucleotides read TGTGCCAGCAGCTTCGGTGCTAGCGTCTACGAGCAGTACTTC. It codes for CASSFGASVYEQYF.